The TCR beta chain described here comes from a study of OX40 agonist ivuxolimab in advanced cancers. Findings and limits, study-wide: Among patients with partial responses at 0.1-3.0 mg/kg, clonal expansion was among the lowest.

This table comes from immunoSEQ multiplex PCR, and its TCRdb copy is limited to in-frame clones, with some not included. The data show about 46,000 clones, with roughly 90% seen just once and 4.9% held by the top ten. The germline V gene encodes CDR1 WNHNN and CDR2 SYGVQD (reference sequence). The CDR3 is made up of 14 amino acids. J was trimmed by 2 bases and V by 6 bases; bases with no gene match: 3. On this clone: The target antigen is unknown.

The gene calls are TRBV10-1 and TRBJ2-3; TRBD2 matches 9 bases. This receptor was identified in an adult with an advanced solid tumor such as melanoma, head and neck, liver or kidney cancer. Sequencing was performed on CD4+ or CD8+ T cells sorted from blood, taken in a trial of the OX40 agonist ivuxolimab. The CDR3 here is CASSLAGHTDTQYF. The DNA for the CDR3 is TGCGCCAGCAGCCTAGCGGGGCACACAGATACGCAGTATTTT.